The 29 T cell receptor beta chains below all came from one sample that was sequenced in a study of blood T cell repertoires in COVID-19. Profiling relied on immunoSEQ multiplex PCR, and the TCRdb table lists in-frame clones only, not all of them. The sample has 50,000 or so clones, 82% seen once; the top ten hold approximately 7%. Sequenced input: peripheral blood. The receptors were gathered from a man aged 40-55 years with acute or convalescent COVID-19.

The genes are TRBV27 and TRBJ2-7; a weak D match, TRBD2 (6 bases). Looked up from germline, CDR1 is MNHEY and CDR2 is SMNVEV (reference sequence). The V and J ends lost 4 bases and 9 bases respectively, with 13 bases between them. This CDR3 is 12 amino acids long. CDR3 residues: CASSSGVTGQYF. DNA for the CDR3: TGTGCCAGCAGTTCGGGAGTTACAGGGCAGTACTTC.

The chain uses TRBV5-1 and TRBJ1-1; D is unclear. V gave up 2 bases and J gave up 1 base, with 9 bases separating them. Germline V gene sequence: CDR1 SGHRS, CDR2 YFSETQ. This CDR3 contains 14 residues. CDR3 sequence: CASSLARSNTEAFF. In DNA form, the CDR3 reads TGCGCCAGCAGCTTAGCCCGATCGAACACTGAAGCTTTCTTT.

CDR3 nucleotides: TGTGCCAGCAGTGAAACAGGGATCGGGGAGCTGTTTTTT. It specifies CASSETGIGELFF. V gene TRBV2 combines with J gene TRBJ2-2, with a possible D match to TRBD1 (6 bases). Germline V gives CDR1 SNHLY, CDR2 FYNNEI. Trimming removed 2 bases at V and 7 bases at J, with 8 bases between. The CDR3 is 13 residues long.

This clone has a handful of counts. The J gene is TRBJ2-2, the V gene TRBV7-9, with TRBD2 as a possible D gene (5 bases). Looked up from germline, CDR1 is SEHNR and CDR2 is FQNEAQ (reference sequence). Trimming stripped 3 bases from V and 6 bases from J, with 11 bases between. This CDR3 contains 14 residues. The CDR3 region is CASSLGLRAGELFF. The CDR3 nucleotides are TGTGCCAGCAGCTTGGGCTTGCGGGCCGGGGAGCTGTTTTTT.

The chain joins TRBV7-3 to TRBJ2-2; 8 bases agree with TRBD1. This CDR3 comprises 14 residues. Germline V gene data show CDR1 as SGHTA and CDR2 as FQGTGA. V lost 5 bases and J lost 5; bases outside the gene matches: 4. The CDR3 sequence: CASSRQGATGELFF. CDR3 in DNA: TGTGCCAGCAGCCGGCAGGGGGCAACCGGGGAGCTGTTTTTT.

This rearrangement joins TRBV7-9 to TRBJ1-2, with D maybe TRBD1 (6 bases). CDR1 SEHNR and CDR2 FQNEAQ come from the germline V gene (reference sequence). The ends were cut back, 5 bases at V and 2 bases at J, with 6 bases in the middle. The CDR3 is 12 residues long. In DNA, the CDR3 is TGTGCCAGCAGCGGACAGAACTATGGCTACACCTTC. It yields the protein CASSGQNYGYTF.

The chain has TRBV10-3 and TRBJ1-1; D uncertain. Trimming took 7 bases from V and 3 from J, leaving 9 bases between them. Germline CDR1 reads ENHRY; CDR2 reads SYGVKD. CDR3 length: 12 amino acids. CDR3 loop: CAIKREDTEAFF. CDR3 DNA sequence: TGTGCCATCAAGCGGGAGGACACTGAAGCTTTCTTT.

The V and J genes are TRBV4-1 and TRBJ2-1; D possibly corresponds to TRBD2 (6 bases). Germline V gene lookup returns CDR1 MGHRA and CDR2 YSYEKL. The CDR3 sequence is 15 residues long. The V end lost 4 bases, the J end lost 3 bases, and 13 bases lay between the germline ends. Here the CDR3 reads CASSPATAGYNEQFF. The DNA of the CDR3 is TGCGCCAGCAGCCCAGCGACAGCGGGCTACAATGAGCAGTTCTTC.

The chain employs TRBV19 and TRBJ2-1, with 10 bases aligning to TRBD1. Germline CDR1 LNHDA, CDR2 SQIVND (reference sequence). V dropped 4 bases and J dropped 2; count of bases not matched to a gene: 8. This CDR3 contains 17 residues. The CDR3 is CASSTRTGGRTYNEQFF. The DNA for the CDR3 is TGTGCCAGTAGTACCCGGACAGGGGGGCGAACCTACAATGAGCAGTTCTTC.

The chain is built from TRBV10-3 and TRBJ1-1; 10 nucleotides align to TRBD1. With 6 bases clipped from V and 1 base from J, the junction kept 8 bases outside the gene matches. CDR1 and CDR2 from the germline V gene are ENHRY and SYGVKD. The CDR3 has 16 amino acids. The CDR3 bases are TGTGCCATCAGCCCGGGACAGGGGTATAAGAACACTGAAGCTTTCTTT. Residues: CAISPGQGYKNTEAFF.

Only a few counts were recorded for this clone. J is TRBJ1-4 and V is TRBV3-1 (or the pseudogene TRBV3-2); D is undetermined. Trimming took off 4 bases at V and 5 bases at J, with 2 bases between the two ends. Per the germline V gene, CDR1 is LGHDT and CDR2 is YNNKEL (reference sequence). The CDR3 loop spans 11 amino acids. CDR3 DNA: TGTGCCAGCAGCCTAAATGAAAAACTGTTTTTT. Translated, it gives CASSLNEKLFF.

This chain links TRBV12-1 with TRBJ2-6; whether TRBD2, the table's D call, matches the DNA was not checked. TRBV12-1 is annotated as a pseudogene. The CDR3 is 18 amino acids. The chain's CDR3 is CASSFELAEDSGANVLTF. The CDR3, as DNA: TGTGCCAGCAGCTTTGAACTAGCGGAAGACTCTGGGGCCAACGTCCTGACTTTC.

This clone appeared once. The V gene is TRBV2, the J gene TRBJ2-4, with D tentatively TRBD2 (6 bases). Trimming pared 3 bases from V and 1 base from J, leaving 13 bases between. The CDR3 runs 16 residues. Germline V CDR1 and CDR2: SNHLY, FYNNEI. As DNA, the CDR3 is TGTGCCAGCAGTGATGGTCCTAGCGATGCCAAAAACATTCAGTACTTC. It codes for CASSDGPSDAKNIQYF. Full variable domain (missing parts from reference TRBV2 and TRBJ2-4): EPEVTQTPSHQVTQMGQEVILRCVPISNHLYFYWYRQILGQKVEFLVSFYNNEISEKSEIFDDQFSVERPDGSNFTLKIRSTKLEDSAMYFCASSDGPSDAKNIQYFGAGTRLSVL.

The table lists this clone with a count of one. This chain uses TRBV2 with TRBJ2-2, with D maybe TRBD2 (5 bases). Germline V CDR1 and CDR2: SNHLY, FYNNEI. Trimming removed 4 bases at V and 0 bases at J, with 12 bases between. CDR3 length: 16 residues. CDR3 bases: TGTGCCAGCAGTGCGTCGCGGGCAGCGAACACCGGGGAGCTGTTTTTT. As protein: CASSASRAANTGELFF.

CDR3 sequence reads: CASSLAGGPTDTQYF. The CDR3 nucleotides are TGTGCCAGCAGCTTAGCGGGGGGGCCCACAGATACGCAGTATTTT. V gene TRBV7-8 combines with J gene TRBJ2-3; D is possibly TRBD2 (7 bases). This CDR3 has 15 amino acids. The germline V gene encodes CDR1 SGHVS and CDR2 FQNEAQ. V lost 0 bases and J lost 2, with 9 bases in between.

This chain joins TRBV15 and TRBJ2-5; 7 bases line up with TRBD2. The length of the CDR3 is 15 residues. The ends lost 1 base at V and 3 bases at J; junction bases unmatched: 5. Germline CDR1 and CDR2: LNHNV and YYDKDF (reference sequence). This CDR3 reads CATSRVSSGKETQYF. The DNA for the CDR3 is TGTGCCACCAGCAGAGTTTCTAGCGGCAAAGAGACCCAGTACTTC.

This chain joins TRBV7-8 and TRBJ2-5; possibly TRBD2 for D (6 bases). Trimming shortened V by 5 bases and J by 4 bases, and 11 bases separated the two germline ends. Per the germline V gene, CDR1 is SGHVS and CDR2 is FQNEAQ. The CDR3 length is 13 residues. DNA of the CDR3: TGTGCCAGCAGCCCACCGGGGGTAGAGACCCAGTACTTC. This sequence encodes CASSPPGVETQYF.

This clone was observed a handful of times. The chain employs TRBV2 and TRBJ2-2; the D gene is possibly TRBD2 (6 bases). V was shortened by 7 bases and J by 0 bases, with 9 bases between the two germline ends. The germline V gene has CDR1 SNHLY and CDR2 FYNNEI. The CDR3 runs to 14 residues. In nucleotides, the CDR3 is TGTGCCAGCATGTCTAGCGCGAACACCGGGGAGCTGTTTTTT. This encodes CASMSSANTGELFF.

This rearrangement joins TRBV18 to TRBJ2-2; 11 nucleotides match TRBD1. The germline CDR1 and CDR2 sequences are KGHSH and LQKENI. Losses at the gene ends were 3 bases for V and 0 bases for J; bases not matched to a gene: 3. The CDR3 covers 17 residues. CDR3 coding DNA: TGTGCCAGCTCACCTAGGACAGGGGGCACGAACACCGGGGAGCTGTTTTTT. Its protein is CASSPRTGGTNTGELFF. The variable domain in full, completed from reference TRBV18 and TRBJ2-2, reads NAGVMQNPRHLVRRRGQEARLRCSPMKGHSHVYWYRQLPEEGLKFMVYLQKENIIDESGMPKERFSAEFPKEGPSILRIQQVVRGDSAAYFCASSPRTGGTNTGELFFGEGSRLTVL.

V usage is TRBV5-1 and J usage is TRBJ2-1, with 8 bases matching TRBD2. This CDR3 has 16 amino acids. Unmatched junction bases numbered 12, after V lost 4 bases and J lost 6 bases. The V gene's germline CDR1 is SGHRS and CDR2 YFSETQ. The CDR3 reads CASSPSIDRGGNEQFF. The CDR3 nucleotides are TGCGCCAGCAGCCCCAGTATAGATCGGGGGGGCAATGAGCAGTTCTTC.

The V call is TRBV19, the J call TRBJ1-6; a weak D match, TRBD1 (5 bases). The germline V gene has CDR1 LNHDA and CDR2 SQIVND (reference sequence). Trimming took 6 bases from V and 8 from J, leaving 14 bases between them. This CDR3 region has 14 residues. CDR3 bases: TGTGCCAGTAGCATCCAGGGATTTGATTCACCCCTCCACTTT. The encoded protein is CASSIQGFDSPLHF.

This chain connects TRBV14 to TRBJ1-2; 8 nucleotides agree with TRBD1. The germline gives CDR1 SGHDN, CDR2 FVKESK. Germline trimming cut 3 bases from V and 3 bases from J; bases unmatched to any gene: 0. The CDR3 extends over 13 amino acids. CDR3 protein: CASSQGQDYGYTF. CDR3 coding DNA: TGTGCCAGCAGCCAGGGACAGGACTATGGCTACACCTTC.

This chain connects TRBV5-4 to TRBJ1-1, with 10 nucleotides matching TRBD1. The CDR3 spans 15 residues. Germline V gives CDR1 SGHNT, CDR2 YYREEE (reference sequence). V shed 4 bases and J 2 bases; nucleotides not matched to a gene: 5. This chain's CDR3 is CASSPDRGRNTEAFF. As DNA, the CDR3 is TGTGCCAGCAGCCCTGACAGGGGGCGCAACACTGAAGCTTTCTTT.

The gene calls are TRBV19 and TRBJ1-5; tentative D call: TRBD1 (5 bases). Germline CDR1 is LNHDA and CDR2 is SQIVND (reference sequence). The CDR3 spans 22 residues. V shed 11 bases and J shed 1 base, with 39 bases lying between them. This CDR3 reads CASHSFGVWNGGNRRSNQPQHF. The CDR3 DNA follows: TGTGCCTCTCACTCCTTCGGGGTATGGAATGGGGGGAATCGTCGGAGCAATCAGCCCCAGCATTTT.

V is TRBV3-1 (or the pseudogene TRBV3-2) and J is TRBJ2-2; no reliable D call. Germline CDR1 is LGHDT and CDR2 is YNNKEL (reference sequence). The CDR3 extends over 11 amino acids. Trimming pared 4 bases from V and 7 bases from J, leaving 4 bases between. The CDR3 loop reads CASSLYGELFF. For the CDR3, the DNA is TGTGCCAGCAGCCTCTACGGGGAGCTGTTTTTT.

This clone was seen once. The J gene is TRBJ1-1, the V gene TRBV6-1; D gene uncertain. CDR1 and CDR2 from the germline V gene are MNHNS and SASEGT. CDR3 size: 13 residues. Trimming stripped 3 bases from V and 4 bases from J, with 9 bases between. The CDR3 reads CASSESRFTEAFF. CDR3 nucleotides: TGTGCCAGCAGTGAGTCCAGGTTCACTGAAGCTTTCTTT.

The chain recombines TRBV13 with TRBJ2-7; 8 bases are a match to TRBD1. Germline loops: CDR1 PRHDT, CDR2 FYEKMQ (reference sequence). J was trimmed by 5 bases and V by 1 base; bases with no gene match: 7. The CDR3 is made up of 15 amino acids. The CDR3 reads CASSLVAGGDDEQYF. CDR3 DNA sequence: TGTGCCAGCAGCTTAGTGGCAGGGGGCGACGACGAGCAGTACTTC.

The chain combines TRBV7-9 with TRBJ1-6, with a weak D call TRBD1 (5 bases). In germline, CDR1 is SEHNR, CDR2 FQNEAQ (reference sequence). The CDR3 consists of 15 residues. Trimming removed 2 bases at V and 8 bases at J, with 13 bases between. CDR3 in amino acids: CASSLREQTDSPLHF. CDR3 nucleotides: TGTGCCAGCAGCTTACGTGAACAGACAGATTCACCCCTCCACTTT.

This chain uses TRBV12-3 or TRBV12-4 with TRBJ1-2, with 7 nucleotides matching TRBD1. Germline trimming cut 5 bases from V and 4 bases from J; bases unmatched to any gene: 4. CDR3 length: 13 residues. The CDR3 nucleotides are TGTGCCAGCAGTCCGACAGGGTCCTATGGCTACACCTTC. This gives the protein CASSPTGSYGYTF.